The source of this T cell receptor (beta chain) is a study of response to subunit inactivated influenza vaccine. TCRdb re-analysed the RT-PCR reads in MiXCR, keeping a single row per CDR3 protein. The sample yields a few hundred thousand distinct CDR3 sequences, under 8.5% seen once. The CDR3 has 16 residues. Germline-derived CDR1 and CDR2 are LGHNA and YNFKEQ. J lost 1 base, V lost 1 base, and 5 bases had no gene match. The chain combines TRBV4-2 with TRBJ2-5, with 8 bases fitting TRBD2. The source is a man in his fifties or sixties who received an inactivated influenza vaccine. Specimen: PBMCs from blood, collected about 23 months after vaccination. The CDR3 is CASSQVGSGVQETQYF. The CDR3 DNA is TGTGCCAGCAGCCAAGTGGGTAGCGGGGTCCAAGAGACCCAGTACTTC.